Listed below are T cell receptor beta chains from one sample, sequenced in a study of T-cell reconstitution after alpha-beta-depleted transplantation in children. MiXCR was run by TCRdb on the PCR reads, yielding one entry per CDR3 protein. The sample contains about 420,000 distinct CDR3 sequences, approximately 11% of which appear only once. The sequenced sample was PBMCs from the stem cell graft donor, obtained from the stem cell graft. Every receptor here comes from a human donor who donated a stem cell graft to a child with acute myeloid leukemia. CDR3s leave out the opening cysteine and the closing phenylalanine or tryptophan. Fields, in order: V gene, J gene, CDR3 protein.

>TRBV5-1|TRBJ1-2
ASSVHRGSYGYT
>TRBV27|TRBJ2-1
ASSLSIEYSYNEQF
>TRBV5-1|TRBJ1-1
ASSLESQSTEAF
>TRBV5-1|TRBJ1-1
ASRDPATGSNTEAF
>TRBV7-2|TRBJ2-3
ASRGVTDTQY
>TRBV10-3|TRBJ2-5
AISGNKETQY
>TRBV20-1|TRBJ2-3
SARRGLAGGSADTQY
>TRBV5-1|TRBJ1-5
ASSLYSNQPQH
>TRBV29-1|TRBJ2-5
SVAGQGGETQY
>TRBV6-5|TRBJ2-3
ASSYFGTGGDTQY
>TRBV5-8|TRBJ1-2
ASSWDRRANYGYT
>TRBV21-1|TRBJ1-2
ASSNDLLFGRGYGYT
>TRBV4-2|TRBJ1-2
ASSQESEYYGYT
>TRBV23-1|TRBJ2-2
ASSPSSGENTGELF
>TRBV27|TRBJ2-7
ASSWGQGEQY
>TRBV6-5|TRBJ1-2
ASSYGTEYGYT
>TRBV29-1|TRBJ2-7
SAKLAGGLEQY
>TRBV24-1|TRBJ2-1
ATSEPKSGGEQF
>TRBV12-3/TRBV12-4|TRBJ1-1
ASSLDFMGLGYTEAF
>TRBV18|TRBJ1-4
ASSPPNEKLF
>TRBV20-1|TRBJ2-5
SAARDGQETQY
>TRBV6-1|TRBJ2-7
ASRRTGLQDYEQY
>TRBV11-2|TRBJ2-1
ASSFRTGGAYEQF
>TRBV7-9|TRBJ1-1
ASSPRQLNTEAF
>TRBV30|TRBJ2-4
AWSAGTSGRNIQY
>TRBV20-1|TRBJ2-7
SAFPIGQGHEQY
>TRBV20-1|TRBJ1-5
SARGKPGTRDQPQH
>TRBV9|TRBJ1-5
ASSAQSGSNQPQH
>TRBV29-1|TRBJ1-2
SVRDRSGYT
>TRBV20-1|TRBJ2-5
SARKLARETQY
>TRBV5-1|TRBJ2-3
ASSSRLGTDTQY
>TRBV18|TRBJ2-2
ASSRRLANTGELF
>TRBV29-1|TRBJ2-5
SVEGSSDRVQETQY
>TRBV7-2|TRBJ2-3
ASSLGTGAYTDTQY
>TRBV7-4|TRBJ2-7
ASSLRLAECYEQY
>TRBV5-1|TRBJ2-7
ASSSAGKPYEQY
>TRBV20-1|TRBJ1-1
SARDLQTMNTEAF
>TRBV5-6|TRBJ2-3
ASTSDTGTYTDTQY
>TRBV7-2|TRBJ1-6
ASSSALGARSPLH
>TRBV27|TRBJ1-2
ASSLFGGFDYGYT
>TRBV20-1|TRBJ2-7
SARWDGGSSTWEQY
>TRBV20-1|TRBJ2-2
SARDRVTLNTGELF
>TRBV20-1|TRBJ2-2
SAPITGGPGTGELF
>TRBV7-8|TRBJ2-1
ASSSQLAGGDNEQF
>TRBV7-8|TRBJ2-3
ASMLAGGWDTQY
>TRBV12-3/TRBV12-4|TRBJ2-7
ASSFGLAGSYEQY
>TRBV9|TRBJ1-4
ASRGATNEKLF
>TRBV4-1|TRBJ1-1
ASSQGHGQDTEAF
>TRBV12-3/TRBV12-4|TRBJ2-7
ASSSTSGRHEQY
>TRBV12-3/TRBV12-4|TRBJ1-1
ASSFMQLNTEAF
>TRBV18|TRBJ2-1
ASSPGQNSHEQF
>TRBV9|TRBJ2-3
ASSSGTGDTDTQY
>TRBV12-3/TRBV12-4|TRBJ2-3
ASISLEGLRATDTQY
>TRBV12-3/TRBV12-4|TRBJ1-5
ASAHLTGGFDGNQPQH
>TRBV20-1|TRBJ2-3
SATLAGGDTQY
>TRBV7-7|TRBJ2-2
ASSPRVAGAVGELF
>TRBV5-1|TRBJ2-5
ASSHGTSGGGVQETQY
>TRBV12-3/TRBV12-4|TRBJ2-5
ASSHLGETQY
>TRBV29-1|TRBJ2-5
SVVRGAWETQY
>TRBV5-1|TRBJ2-1
ASSPTSFSYNEQF